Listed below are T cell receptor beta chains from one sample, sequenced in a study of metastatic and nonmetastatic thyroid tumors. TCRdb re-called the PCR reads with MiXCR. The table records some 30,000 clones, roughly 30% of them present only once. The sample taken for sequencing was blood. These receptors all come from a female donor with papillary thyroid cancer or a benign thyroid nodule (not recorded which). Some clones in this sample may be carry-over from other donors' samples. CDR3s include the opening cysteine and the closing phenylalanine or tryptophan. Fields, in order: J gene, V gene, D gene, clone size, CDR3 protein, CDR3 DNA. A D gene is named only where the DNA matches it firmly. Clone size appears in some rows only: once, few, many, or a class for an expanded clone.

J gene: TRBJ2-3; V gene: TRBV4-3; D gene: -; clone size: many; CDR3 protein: CASSQTRLGTDTQYF; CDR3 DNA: TGCGCCAGCAGCCAAACCCGACTAGGCACAGATACGCAGTATTTT
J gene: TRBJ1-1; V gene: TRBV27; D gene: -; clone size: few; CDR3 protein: CASSLTGTTEAFF; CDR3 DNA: TGTGCCAGCAGCTTAACAGGGACAACTGAAGCTTTCTTT
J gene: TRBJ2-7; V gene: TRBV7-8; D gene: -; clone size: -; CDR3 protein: CASSLATLVATFSYEQYF; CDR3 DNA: TGTGCCAGCAGCTTAGCCACGCTAGTAGCGACCTTCTCCTACGAGCAGTACTTC
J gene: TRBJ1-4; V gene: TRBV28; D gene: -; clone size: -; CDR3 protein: CASSFGQPTNEKLFF; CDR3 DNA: TGTGCCAGCAGTTTCGGGCAGCCAACTAATGAAAAACTGTTTTTT
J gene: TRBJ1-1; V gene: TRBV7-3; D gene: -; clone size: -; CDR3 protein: CASSFHRVNTEAFF; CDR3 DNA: TGTGCCAGCAGCTTTCACAGGGTGAACACTGAAGCTTTCTTT
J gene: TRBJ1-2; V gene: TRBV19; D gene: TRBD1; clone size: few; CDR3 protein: CASSSQGWDYGYTF; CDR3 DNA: TGTGCCAGTAGTTCACAGGGGTGGGACTATGGCTACACCTTC
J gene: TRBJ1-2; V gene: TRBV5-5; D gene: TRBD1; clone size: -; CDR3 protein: CASSLIPGQVYGYTF; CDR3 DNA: TGTGCCAGCAGCTTGATTCCCGGACAGGTGTATGGCTACACCTTC
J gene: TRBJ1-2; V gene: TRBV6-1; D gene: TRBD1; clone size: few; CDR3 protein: CASSVGQSSYGYTF; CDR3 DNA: TGTGCCAGCAGTGTGGGACAGTCCTCTTATGGCTACACCTTC
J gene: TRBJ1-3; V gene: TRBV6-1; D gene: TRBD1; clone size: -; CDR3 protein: CASRPGQGPVSGNTIYF; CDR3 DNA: TGTGCCAGCAGGCCGGGACAGGGACCCGTCTCTGGAAACACCATATATTTT
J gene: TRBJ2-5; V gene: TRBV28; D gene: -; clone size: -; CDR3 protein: CASSFLEEETQYF; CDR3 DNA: TGTGCCAGCAGTTTCCTGGAAGAAGAGACCCAGTACTTC
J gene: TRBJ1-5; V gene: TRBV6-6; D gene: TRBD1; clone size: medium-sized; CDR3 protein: CASVSGGQAYYSNQPQHF; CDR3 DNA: TGTGCCAGCGTTAGCGGGGGACAGGCCTATTATAGCAATCAGCCCCAGCATTTT
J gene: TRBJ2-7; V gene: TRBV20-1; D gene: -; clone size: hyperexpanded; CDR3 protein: CSARDGEGIPYEQYF; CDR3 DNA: TGCAGTGCTAGAGATGGAGAGGGTATCCCCTACGAGCAGTACTTC
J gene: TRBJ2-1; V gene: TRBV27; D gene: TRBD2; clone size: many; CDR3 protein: CASSHRLAGAVNEQFF; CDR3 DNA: TGTGCCAGCAGTCACCGACTAGCGGGAGCCGTAAATGAGCAGTTCTTC
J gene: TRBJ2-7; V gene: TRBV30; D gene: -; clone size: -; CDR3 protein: CAWRGPGYEQYF; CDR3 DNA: TGTGCCTGGAGAGGCCCCGGTTACGAGCAGTACTTC
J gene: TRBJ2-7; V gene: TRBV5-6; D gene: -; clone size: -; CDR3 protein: CASSLKTPEASEQYF; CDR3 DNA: TGTGCCAGCAGTCTGAAGACACCCGAGGCTTCCGAGCAGTACTTC
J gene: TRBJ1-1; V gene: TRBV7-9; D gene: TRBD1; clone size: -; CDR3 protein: CASSLGGTGGTEAFF; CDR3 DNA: TGTGCCAGCAGCTTAGGGGGGACAGGGGGCACTGAAGCTTTCTTT
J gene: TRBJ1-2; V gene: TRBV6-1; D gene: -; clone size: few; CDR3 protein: CASSEAGTQNYGYTF; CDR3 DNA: TGTGCCAGCAGTGAAGCAGGGACACAAAACTATGGCTACACCTTC
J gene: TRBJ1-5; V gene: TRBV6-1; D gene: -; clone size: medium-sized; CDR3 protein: CASSEDGRNQPQHF; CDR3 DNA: TGTGCCAGCAGTGAAGACGGTCGGAATCAGCCCCAGCATTTT
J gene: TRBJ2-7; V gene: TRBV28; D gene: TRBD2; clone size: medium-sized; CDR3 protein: CASRFTSGRNPYEQYF; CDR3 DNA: TGTGCCAGCAGGTTCACTAGCGGGAGAAACCCCTACGAGCAGTACTTC
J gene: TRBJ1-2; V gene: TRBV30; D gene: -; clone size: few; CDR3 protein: CAWSVGHWDGYTF; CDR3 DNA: TGTGCCTGGAGTGTAGGACATTGGGATGGCTACACCTTC
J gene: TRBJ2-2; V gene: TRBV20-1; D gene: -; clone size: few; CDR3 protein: CSARDPGRTNTGELFF; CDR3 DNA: TGCAGTGCTAGAGATCCTGGACGGACGAACACCGGGGAGCTGTTTTTT
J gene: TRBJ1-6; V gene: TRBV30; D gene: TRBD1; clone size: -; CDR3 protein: CASSGTGRQGRNSPLHF; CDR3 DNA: TGTGCCTCCTCCGGGACAGGGAGGCAGGGTCGTAATTCACCCCTCCACTTT
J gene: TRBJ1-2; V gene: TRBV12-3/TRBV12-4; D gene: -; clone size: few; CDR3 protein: CASSRGTSHTF; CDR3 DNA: TGTGCCAGCAGCCGCGGGACATCCCACACCTTC
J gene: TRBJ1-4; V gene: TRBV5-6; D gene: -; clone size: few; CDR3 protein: CASSRINSEKLFF; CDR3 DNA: TGTGCCAGCAGCCGAATAAACAGCGAAAAACTGTTTTTT
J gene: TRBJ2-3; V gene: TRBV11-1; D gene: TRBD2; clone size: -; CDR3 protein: CASSTAGGGAEDTQYF; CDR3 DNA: TGTGCCAGCAGCACCGCGGGCGGGGGGGCCGAAGATACGCAGTATTTT
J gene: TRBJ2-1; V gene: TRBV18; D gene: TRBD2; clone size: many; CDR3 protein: CASSPTVSGRVDEQFF; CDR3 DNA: TGTGCCAGCTCACCAACCGTAAGCGGGAGGGTCGATGAGCAGTTCTTC
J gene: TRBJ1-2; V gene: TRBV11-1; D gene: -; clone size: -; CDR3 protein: CASSFYSGQSYTF; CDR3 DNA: TGTGCCAGCAGCTTTTATTCTGGACAGTCCTACACCTTC
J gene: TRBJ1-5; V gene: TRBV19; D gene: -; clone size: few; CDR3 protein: CASSTGFDSNQPQHF; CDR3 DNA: TGTGCCAGTTCAACAGGGTTCGATAGCAATCAGCCCCAGCATTTT
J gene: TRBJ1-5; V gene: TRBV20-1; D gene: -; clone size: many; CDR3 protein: CSARDWGAEGNQPQHF; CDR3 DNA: TGCAGTGCTAGAGATTGGGGGGCTGAGGGCAATCAGCCCCAGCATTTT
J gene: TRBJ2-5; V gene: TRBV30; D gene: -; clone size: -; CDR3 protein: CAWSVGLEETQYF; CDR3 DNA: TGTGCGTGGAGTGTAGGCCTAGAGGAGACCCAGTACTTC
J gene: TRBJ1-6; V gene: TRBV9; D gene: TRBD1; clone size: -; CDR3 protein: CASSPWTGVSPLHF; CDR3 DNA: TGTGCCAGCTCCCCATGGACAGGGGTTTCACCCCTCCACTTT
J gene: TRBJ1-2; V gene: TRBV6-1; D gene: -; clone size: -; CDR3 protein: CASTSRQGNGYTF; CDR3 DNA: TGTGCCAGCACCTCGCGGCAGGGGAATGGCTACACCTTC
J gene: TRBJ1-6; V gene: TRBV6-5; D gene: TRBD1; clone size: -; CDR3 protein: CASSSGQGHNSPLHF; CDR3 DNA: TGTGCCAGCAGTTCAGGACAGGGCCATAATTCACCCCTCCACTTT
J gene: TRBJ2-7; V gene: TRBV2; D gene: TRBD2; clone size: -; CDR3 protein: CASSETSGKTYEQYF; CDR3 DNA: TGTGCCAGCAGTGAGACTAGCGGGAAAACCTACGAGCAGTACTTC
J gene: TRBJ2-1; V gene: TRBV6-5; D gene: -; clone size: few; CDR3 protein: CASSYPGLVQAEQFF; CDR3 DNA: TGTGCCAGCAGTTATCCTGGGCTCGTTCAGGCTGAGCAGTTCTTC
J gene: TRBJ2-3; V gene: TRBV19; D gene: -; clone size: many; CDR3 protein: CASSIGAETRTDTQYF; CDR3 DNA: TGTGCCAGTAGTATCGGAGCGGAGACGCGCACAGATACGCAGTATTTT
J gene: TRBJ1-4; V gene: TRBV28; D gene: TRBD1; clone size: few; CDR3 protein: CASSLGGGKTKKLFF; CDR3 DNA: TGTGCCAGCAGTCTGGGAGGGGGCAAGACGAAAAAACTGTTTTTT
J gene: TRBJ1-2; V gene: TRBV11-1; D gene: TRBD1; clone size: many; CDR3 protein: CASSLDRGQGGYGYTF; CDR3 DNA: TGTGCCAGCAGCTTAGATAGAGGACAGGGGGGCTATGGCTACACCTTC
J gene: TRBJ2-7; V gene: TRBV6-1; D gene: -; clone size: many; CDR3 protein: CASSPIGQLSYEQYF; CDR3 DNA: TGTGCCAGCAGCCCAATCGGGCAACTTTCCTACGAGCAGTACTTC
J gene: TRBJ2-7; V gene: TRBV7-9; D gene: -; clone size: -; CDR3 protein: CASSLARGAYEQYF; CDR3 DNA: TGTGCCAGCAGCTTAGCACGTGGGGCCTACGAGCAGTACTTC
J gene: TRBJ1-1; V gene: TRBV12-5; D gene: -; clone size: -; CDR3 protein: CASGRGGGTEAFF; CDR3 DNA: TGTGCTAGTGGCCGGGGCGGGGGGACTGAAGCTTTCTTT
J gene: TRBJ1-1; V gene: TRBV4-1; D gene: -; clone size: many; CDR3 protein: CASSQDTGLRTEAFF; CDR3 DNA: TGCGCCAGCAGCCAAGATACGGGGCTGCGGACTGAAGCTTTCTTT
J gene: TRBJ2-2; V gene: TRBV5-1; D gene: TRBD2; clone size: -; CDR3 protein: CASSSLAGGRTGELFF; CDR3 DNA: TGCGCCAGCAGCTCCCTAGCGGGGGGGCGGACCGGGGAGCTGTTTTTT
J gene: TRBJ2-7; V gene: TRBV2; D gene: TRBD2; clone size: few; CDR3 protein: CASSSSQRGNEQYF; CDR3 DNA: TGTGCCAGCAGTTCGTCCCAGCGGGGAAACGAGCAGTACTTC
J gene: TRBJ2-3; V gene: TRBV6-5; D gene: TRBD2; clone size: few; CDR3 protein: CASSYSTTSGSCTDTQYF; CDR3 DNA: TGTGCCAGCAGTTACTCCACGACTAGCGGGAGTTGCACAGATACGCAGTATTTT
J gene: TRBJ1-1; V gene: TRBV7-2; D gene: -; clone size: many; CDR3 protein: CASSLTGRAAFF; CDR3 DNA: TGTGCCAGCAGCTTAACGGGACGGGCAGCTTTCTTT
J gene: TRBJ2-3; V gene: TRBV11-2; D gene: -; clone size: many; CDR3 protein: CASTPGYRRTDTQYF; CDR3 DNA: TGTGCCAGCACCCCTGGCTACAGACGCACAGATACGCAGTATTTT
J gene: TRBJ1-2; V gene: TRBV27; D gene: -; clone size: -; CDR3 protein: CASSLSSGTRDYTF; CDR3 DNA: TGTGCCAGCAGTTTATCCTCCGGGACACGCGACTACACCTTC
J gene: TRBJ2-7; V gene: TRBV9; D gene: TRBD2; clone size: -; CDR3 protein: CASSPGLAGYYEQYF; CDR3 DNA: TGTGCCAGCAGCCCGGGACTAGCGGGATACTACGAGCAGTACTTC
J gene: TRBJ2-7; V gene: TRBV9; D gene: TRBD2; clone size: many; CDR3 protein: CASSGTSGSRFYEQYF; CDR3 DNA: TGTGCCAGCAGCGGGACTAGCGGGAGTCGCTTCTACGAGCAGTACTTC
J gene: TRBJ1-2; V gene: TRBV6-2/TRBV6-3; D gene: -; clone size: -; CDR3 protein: CASRPDRKPYGYTF; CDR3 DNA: TGTGCCAGCAGACCCGACAGGAAACCCTATGGCTACACCTTC
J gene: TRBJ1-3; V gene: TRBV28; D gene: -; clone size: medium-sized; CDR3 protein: CASSSYVLRTGNTIYF; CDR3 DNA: TGTGCCAGCAGTTCGTATGTGCTAAGGACTGGAAACACCATATATTTT
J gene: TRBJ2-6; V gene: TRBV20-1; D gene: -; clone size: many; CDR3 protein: CSARLSRAVGGANVLTF; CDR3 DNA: TGCAGTGCTAGGCTCTCGCGGGCCGTGGGTGGGGCCAACGTCCTGACTTTC
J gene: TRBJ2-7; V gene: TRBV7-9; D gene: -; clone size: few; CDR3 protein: CASTKPTGEQYF; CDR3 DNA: TGTGCCAGCACAAAGCCGACGGGCGAGCAGTACTTC
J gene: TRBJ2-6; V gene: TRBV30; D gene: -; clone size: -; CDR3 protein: CAWSVPGANVLTF; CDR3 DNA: TGTGCCTGGAGTGTTCCCGGGGCCAACGTCCTGACTTTC
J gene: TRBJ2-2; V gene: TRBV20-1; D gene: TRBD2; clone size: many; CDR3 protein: CSARLSGRSNTGELFF; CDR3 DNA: TGCAGTGCTAGGCTAAGCGGGAGATCGAACACCGGGGAGCTGTTTTTT
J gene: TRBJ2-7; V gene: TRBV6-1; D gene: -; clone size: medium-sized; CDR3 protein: CASSDTNLRGEQYF; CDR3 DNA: TGTGCCAGCAGTGATACCAACCTGAGGGGAGAGCAGTACTTC
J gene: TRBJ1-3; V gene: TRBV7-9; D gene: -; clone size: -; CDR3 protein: CAAGDSSGNTIYF; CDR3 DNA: TGTGCTGCGGGTGACAGCTCTGGAAACACCATATATTTT